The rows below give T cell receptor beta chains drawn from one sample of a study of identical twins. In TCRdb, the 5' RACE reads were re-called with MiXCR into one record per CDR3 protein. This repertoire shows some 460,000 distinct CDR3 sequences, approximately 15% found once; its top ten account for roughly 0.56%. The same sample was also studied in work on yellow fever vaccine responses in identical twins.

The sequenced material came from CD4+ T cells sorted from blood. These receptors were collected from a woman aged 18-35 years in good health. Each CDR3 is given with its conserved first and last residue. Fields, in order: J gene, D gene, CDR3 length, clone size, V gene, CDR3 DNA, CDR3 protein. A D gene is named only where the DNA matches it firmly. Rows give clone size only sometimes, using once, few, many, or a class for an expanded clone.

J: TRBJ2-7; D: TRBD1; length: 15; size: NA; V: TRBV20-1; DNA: TGCAGTGCTAGAGATTCGGGACAGCTCTCCTACGAGCAGTACTTC; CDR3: CSARDSGQLSYEQYF
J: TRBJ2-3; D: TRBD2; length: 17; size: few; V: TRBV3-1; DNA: TGTGCCAGCAGCCAAGCGGGCGCGGGAGTACAGACAGATACGCAGTATTTT; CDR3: CASSQAGAGVQTDTQYF
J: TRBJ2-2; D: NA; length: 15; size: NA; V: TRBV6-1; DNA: TGTGCCAGCAGCCCCTTCGGGAGTAGTACCGGGGAGCTGTTTTTT; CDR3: CASSPFGSSTGELFF
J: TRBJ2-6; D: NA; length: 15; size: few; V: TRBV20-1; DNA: TGCAGTGCTTCCGACGGAAGCTCTGGGGCCAACGTCCTGACTTTC; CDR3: CSASDGSSGANVLTF
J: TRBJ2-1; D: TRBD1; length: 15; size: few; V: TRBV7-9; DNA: TGTGCCAGCAGCCTGGGACAGGGAGACAACAATGAGCAGTTCTTC; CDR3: CASSLGQGDNNEQFF
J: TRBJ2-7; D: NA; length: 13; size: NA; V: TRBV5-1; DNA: TGCGCCAGCAGCTTGCGTAGCCCCTACGAGCAGTACTTC; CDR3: CASSLRSPYEQYF
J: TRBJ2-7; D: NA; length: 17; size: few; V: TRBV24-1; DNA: TGTGCCACCAGTGACCCGGGAGTAGAGGGGGCAACAGGCGAGCAGTACTTC; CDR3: CATSDPGVEGATGEQYF
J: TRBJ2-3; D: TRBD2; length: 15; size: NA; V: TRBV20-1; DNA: TGCAGTGCTACCCGGACTAGCGGAAACACAGATACGCAGTATTTT; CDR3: CSATRTSGNTDTQYF
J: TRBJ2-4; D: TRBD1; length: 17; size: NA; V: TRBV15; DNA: TGTGCCACCAGCAGAGAAACGAAACCGGGACAGCAAAACATTCAGTACTTC; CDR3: CATSRETKPGQQNIQYF
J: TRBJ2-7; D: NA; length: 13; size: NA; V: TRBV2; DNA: TGTGCCACCGCAGGAAACCGGATCGACGAGCAGTACTTC; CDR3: CATAGNRIDEQYF
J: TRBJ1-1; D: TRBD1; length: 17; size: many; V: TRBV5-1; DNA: TGCGCCAGCAGCACCAGGACAGGGGGAGAGAAGAACACTGAAGCTTTCTTT; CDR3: CASSTRTGGEKNTEAFF
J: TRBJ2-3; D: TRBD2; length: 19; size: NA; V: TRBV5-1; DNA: TGCGCCAGCAGCTTGACTCTAGCGGGGGGGAGTGGGAGCACAGAGACGCAGTATTTT; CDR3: CASSLTLAGGSGSTETQYF
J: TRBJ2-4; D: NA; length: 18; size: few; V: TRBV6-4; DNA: TGTGCCAGCAGTGCCCCCCTTCGAGGGGGACTGTCGGGGAACATTCAGTACTTC; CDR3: CASSAPLRGGLSGNIQYF
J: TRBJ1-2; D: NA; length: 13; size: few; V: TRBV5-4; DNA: TGTGCCAGCAACTCACCGGGGGCACCCGGCTACACCTTC; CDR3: CASNSPGAPGYTF
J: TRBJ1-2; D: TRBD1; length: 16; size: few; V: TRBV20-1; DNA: TGCAGTGCCCCTCGGATTCGCCCAGGGGGCAACTATGGCTACACCTTC; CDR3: CSAPRIRPGGNYGYTF
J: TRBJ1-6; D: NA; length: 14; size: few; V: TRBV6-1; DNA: TGTGCCAGCAGGTCCAGGGGCCTCGATTCACCCCTCCACTTT; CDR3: CASRSRGLDSPLHF
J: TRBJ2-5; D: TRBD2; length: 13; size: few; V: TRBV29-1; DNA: TGCAGCGTATACCCGGGGGGGAGGGAGACCCAGTACTTC; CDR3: CSVYPGGRETQYF
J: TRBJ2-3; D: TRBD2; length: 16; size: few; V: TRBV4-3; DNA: TGCGCCAGCAGCCAAGTGCCGGGAGGGTATGGAGATACGCAGTATTTT; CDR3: CASSQVPGGYGDTQYF
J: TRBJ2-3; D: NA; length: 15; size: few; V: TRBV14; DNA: TGTGCCAGCAAGTCGGGGGCGCGGAAGACAGATACGCAGTATTTT; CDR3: CASKSGARKTDTQYF
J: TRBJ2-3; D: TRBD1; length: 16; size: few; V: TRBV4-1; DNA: TGCGCCAGCAGCCCCGACCAAGGACAGGGGACAGATACGCAGTATTTT; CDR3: CASSPDQGQGTDTQYF
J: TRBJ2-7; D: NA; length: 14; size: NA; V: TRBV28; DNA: TGTGCCAGCAGTTTTCTGACCCCACCCTACGAGCAGTACTTC; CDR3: CASSFLTPPYEQYF
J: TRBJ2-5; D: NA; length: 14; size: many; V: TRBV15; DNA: TGTGCCACCAGCAGACCGGGACAACAAGAGACCCAGTACTTC; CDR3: CATSRPGQQETQYF
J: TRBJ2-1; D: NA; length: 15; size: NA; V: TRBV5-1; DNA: TGCGCCAGCAGCCCCGAACCGGCAGTCTACAATGAGCAGTTCTTC; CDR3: CASSPEPAVYNEQFF
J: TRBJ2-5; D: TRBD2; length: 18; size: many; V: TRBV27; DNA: TGTGCCAGCAGTTTATCCCCCGCGGGGCTAGCGGGTTTTGAGACCCAGTACTTC; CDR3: CASSLSPAGLAGFETQYF
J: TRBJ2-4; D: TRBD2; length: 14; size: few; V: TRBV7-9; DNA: TGTGCCAGCAGGCCAGGACTAGAGAGGGGCATTCAGTACTTC; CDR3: CASRPGLERGIQYF
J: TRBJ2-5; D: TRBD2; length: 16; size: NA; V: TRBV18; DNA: TGTGCCAGCTCGCCTATCCCCCTAGCGGGACAAGAGACCCAGTACTTC; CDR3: CASSPIPLAGQETQYF
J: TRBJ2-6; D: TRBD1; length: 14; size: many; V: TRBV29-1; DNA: TGCAGCGTTTCTGGGACAGCTGGGGCCAACGTCCTGACTTTC; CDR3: CSVSGTAGANVLTF
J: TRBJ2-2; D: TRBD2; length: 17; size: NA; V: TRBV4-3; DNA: TGCGCCAGCAGCCAAGATTTAACTAGCGGGGCTACCGGGGAGCTGTTTTTT; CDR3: CASSQDLTSGATGELFF
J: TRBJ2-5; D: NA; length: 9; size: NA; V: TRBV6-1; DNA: TGTGCCAGCAGTGAACCGACGCTGTTC; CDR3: CASSEPTLF
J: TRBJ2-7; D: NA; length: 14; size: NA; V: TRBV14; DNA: TGTGCCAGCAGCCGGGACATAGGTCCCTACGAGCAGTACTTC; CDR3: CASSRDIGPYEQYF
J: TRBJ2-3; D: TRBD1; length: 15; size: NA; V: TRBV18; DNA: TGTGCCAGCTCACCATCGGGACAGGGAGACGATACGCAGTATTTT; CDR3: CASSPSGQGDDTQYF
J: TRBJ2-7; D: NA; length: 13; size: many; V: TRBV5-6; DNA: TGTGCCAGCAGCTTGCGGGGGGCGGACGAGCAGTACTTC; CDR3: CASSLRGADEQYF
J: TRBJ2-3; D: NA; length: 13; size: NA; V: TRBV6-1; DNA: TGTGCCAGCAGTGGAACTTTATGGGATACGCAGTATTTT; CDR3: CASSGTLWDTQYF
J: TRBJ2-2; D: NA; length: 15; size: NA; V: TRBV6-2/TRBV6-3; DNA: TGTGCTCCAGAGCTTGCGGGACACTCCACCGGGGAGCTGTTTTTT; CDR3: CAPELAGHSTGELFF
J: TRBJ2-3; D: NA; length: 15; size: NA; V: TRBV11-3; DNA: TGTGCCAGCAGCCCTCCGGGAGTTGGCACAGATACGCAGTATTTT; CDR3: CASSPPGVGTDTQYF
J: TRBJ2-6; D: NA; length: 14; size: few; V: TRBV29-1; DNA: TGCAGCGTCGGGGCCCTCTCTGGGGCCAACGTCCTGACTTTC; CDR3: CSVGALSGANVLTF
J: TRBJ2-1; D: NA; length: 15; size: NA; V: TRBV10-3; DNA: TGTGCCATCAGCCCAGACAGAGGCCGAGGCAATGAGCAGTTCTTC; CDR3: CAISPDRGRGNEQFF
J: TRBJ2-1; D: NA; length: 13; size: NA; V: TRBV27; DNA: TGTGCCAGCAGTTTTGGGCCCGGCAATGAGCAGTTCTTC; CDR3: CASSFGPGNEQFF
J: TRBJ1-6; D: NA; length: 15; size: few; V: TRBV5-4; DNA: TGTGCCAGCAGCTTTTACGGGCAGATTAATTCACCCCTCCACTTT; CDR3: CASSFYGQINSPLHF
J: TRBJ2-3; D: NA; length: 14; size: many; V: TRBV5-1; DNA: TGCGCCAGCAGCTTGCAAGTACTCCCTGATACGCAGTATTTT; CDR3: CASSLQVLPDTQYF
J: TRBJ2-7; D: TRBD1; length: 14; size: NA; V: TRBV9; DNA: TGTGCCAGCAGCGTACAGGGGGCTCAGGACGAGCAGTACTTC; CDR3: CASSVQGAQDEQYF
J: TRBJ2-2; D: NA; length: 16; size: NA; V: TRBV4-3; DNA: TGCGCCAGCAGCCAGGGACTGGCCCTGAACACCGGGGAGCTGTTTTTT; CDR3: CASSQGLALNTGELFF
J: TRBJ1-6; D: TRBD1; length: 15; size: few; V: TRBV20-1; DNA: TGCAGTGCTAGAGAATTAGGGGACAGCACTTCACCCCTCCACTTT; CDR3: CSARELGDSTSPLHF
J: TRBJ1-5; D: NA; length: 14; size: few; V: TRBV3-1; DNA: TGTGCCAGCAGCCTTCGACAGAGCAATCAGCCCCAGCATTTT; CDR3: CASSLRQSNQPQHF
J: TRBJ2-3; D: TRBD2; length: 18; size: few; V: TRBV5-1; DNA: TGCGCCAGCAGCTTGACGGGACTAGCGGGAGAGGTCCCAGATACGCAGTATTTT; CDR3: CASSLTGLAGEVPDTQYF
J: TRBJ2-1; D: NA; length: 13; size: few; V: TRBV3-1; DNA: TGTGCCAGCAGCCCATCCGGGCTTGATGAGCAGTTCTTC; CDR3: CASSPSGLDEQFF
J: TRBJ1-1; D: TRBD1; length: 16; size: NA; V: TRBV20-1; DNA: TGCAGTGCTAGAGTCCTGCCTACAGGGGAAGACACTGAAGCTTTCTTT; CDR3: CSARVLPTGEDTEAFF
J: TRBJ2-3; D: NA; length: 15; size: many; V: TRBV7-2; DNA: TGTGCCAGCAGCTTAGCGGGGGAGAGGGCAGATACGCAGTATTTT; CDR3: CASSLAGERADTQYF
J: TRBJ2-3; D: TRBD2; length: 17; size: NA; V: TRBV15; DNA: TGTGCCACCAGCGCGGCTAGCGGGGGGACTATCACAGATACGCAGTATTTT; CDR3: CATSAASGGTITDTQYF
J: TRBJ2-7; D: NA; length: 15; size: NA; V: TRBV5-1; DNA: TGCGCCAGCAGCTTGGCCGGGGACCGCGAGGGCGAGCAGTACTTC; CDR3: CASSLAGDREGEQYF
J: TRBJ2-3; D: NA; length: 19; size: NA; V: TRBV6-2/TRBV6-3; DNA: TGTGCCAGCAGTTACGAAAGGGCTAGCGCCCGAGAGGGGACAGATACGCAGTATTTT; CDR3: CASSYERASAREGTDTQYF
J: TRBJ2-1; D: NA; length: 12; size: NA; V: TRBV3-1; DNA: TGTGCCAGCAGCCAAGATGCAGGGAGGCAGTTCTTC; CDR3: CASSQDAGRQFF
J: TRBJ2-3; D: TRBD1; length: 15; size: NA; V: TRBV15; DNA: TGTGCCACCAGCAGAGCCAGGGGGCCGACAGATACGCAGTATTTT; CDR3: CATSRARGPTDTQYF
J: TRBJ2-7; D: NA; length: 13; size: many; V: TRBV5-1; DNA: TGCGCCAGCAGCGCGACAGGACCTTACGAGCAGTACTTC; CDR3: CASSATGPYEQYF
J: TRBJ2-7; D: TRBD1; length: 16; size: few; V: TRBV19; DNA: TGTGCCAGTAGTATGAGAATGAGGACAGGGGTTTTCGGGCAGTACTTC; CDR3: CASSMRMRTGVFGQYF
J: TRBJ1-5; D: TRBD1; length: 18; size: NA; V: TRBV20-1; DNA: TGCAGTGCTAGAGACCACGGGACAGGGGCGAAGAACAAACAGCCCCAGCATTTT; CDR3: CSARDHGTGAKNKQPQHF